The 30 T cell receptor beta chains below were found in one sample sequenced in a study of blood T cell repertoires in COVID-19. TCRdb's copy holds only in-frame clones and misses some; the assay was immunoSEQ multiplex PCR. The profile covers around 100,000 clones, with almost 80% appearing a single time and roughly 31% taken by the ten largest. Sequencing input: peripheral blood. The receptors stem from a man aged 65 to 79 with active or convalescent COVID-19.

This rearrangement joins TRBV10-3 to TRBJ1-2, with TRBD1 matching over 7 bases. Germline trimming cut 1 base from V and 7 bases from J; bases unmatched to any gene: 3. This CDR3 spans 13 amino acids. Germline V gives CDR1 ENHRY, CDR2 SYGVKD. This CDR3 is CAISELGGGGYTF. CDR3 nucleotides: TGTGCCATCAGTGAGTTAGGGGGCGGTGGCTACACCTTC.

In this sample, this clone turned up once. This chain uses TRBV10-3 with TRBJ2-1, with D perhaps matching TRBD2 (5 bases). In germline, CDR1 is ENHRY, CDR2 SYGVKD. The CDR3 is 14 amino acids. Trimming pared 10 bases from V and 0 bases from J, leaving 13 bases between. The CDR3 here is CATQAASSYNEQFF. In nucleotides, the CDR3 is TGTGCCACCCAAGCGGCCAGCTCCTACAATGAGCAGTTCTTC.

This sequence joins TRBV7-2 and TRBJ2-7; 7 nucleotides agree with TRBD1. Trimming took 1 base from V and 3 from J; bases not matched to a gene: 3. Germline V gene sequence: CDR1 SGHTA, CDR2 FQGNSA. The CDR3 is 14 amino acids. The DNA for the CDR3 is TGTGCCAGCAGCTTAGGGACAGGAGTCTACGAGCAGTACTTC. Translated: CASSLGTGVYEQYF.

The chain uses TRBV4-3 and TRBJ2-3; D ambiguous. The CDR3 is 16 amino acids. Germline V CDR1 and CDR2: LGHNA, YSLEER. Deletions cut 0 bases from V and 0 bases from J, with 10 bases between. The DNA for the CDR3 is TGCGCCAGCAGCCAAGATCTCAAGCGTAGCACAGATACGCAGTATTTT. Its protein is CASSQDLKRSTDTQYF.

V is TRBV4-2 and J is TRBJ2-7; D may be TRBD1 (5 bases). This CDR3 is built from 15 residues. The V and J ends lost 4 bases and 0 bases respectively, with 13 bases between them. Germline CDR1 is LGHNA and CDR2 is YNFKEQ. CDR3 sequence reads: CASSPAERGSYEQYF. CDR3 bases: TGTGCCAGCAGCCCGGCCGAAAGGGGCTCCTACGAGCAGTACTTC.

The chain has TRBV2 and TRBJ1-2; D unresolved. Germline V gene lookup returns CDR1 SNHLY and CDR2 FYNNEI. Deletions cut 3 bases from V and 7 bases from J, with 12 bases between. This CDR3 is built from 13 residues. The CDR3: CASSEGYTSGYTF. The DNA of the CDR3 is TGTGCCAGCAGTGAGGGGTATACTAGTGGCTACACCTTC.

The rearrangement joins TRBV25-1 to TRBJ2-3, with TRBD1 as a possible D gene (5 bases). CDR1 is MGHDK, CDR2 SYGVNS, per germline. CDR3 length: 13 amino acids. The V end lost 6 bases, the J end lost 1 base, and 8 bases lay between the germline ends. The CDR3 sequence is CASSDSGTDTQYF. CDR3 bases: TGTGCCAGCAGCGACAGTGGCACAGATACGCAGTATTTT. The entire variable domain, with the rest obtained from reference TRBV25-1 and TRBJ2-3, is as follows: EADIYQTPRYLVIGTGKKITLECSQTMGHDKMYWYQQDPGMELHLIHYSYGVNSTEKGDLSSESTVSRIRTEHFPLTLESARPSHTSQYLCASSDSGTDTQYFGPGTRLTVL.

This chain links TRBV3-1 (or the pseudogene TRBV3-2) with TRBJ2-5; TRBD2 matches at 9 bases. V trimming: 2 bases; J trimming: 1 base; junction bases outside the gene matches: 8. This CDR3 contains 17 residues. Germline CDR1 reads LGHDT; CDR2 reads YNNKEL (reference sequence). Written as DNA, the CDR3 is TGTGCCAGCAGCCAAACCCCAGGGACTAGCCTCCAAGAGACCCAGTACTTC. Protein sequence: CASSQTPGTSLQETQYF.

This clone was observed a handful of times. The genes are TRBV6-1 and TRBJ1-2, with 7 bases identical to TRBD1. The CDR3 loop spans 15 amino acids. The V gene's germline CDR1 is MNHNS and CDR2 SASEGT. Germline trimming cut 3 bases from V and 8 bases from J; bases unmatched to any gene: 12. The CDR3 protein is CASSDPRQGLEGYTF. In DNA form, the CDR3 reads TGTGCCAGCAGTGACCCTAGACAGGGATTGGAAGGCTACACCTTC.

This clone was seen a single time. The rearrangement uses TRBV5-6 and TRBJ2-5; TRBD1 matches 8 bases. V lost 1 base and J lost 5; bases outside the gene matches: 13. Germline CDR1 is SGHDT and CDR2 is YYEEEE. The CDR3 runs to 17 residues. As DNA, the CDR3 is TGTGCCAGCAGCTTGCGGGACCAGGGGGCTGCTGGGGAGACCCAGTACTTC. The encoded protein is CASSLRDQGAAGETQYF.

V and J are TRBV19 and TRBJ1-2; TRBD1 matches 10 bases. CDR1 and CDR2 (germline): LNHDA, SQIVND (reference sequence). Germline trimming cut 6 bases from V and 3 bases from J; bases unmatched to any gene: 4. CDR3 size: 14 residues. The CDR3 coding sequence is TGTGCCAGTAGCTTCGGACAGGGGGACTATGGCTACACCTTC. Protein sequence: CASSFGQGDYGYTF.

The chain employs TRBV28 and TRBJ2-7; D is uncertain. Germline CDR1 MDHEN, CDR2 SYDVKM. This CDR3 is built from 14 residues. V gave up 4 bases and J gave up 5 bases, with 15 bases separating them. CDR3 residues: CASSSSDRIHEQYF. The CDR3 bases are TGTGCCAGCAGTTCCAGCGACCGGATCCACGAGCAGTACTTC. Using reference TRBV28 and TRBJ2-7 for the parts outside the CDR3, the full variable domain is DVKVTQSSRYLVKRTGEKVFLECVQDMDHENMFWYRQDPGLGLRLIYFSYDVKMKEKGDIPEGYSVSREKKERFSLILESASTNQTSMYLCASSSSDRIHEQYFGPGTRLTVT.

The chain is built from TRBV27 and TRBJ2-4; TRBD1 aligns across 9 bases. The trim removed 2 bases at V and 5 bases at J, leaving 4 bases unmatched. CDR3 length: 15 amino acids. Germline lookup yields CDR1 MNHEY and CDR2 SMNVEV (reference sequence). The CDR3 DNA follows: TGTGCCAGCAGTTTAGGGGGACAGGGCCAAAACATTCAGTACTTC. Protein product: CASSLGGQGQNIQYF.

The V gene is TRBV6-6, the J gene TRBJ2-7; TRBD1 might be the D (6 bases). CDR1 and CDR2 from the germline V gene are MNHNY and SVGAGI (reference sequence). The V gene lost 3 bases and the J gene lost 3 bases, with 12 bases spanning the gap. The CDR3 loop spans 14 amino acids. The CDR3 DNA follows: TGTGCCAGCAGTTATTCTACAGGGTTCTACGAGCAGTACTTC. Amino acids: CASSYSTGFYEQYF.

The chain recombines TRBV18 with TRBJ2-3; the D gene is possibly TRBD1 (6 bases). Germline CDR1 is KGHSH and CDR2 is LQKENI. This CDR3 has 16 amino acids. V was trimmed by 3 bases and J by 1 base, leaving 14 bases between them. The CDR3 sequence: CASSPPAGAGTDTQYF. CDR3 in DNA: TGTGCCAGCTCACCTCCCGCAGGGGCCGGCACAGATACGCAGTATTTT.

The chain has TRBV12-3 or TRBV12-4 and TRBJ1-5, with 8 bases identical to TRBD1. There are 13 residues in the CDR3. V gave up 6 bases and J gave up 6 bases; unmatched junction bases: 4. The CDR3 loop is CASSFDRGQPQHF. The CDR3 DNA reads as TGTGCCAGCAGCTTCGACAGGGGTCAGCCCCAGCATTTT.

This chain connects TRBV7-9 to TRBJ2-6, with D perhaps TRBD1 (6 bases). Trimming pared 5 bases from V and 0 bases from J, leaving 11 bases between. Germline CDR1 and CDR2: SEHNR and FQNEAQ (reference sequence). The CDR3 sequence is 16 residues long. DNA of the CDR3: TGTGCCAGCAGCCCTGACAGGCACTCTGGGGCCAACGTCCTGACTTTC. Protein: CASSPDRHSGANVLTF.

CDR3 protein: CATSDPGQGAKETQYF. For the CDR3, the DNA is TGTGCCACCAGTGATCCAGGACAGGGAGCGAAAGAGACCCAGTACTTC. The rearrangement uses TRBV24-1 and TRBJ2-5, with 8 nucleotides matching TRBD1. Germline V gives CDR1 KGHDR, CDR2 SFDVKD. The CDR3 is 16 residues long. The junction had 8 bases not matched to a gene; V was cut back by 3 bases and J by 3 bases.

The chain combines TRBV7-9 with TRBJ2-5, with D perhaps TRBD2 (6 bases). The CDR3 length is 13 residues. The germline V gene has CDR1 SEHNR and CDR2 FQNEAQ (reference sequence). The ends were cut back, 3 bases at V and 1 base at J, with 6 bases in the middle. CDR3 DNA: TGTGCCAGCAGCTTTAGCGGCCAAGAGACCCAGTACTTC. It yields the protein CASSFSGQETQYF.

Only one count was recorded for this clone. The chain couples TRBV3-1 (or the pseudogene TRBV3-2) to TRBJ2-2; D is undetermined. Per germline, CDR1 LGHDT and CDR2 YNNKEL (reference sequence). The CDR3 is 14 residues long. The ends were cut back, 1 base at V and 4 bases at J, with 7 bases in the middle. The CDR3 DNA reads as TGTGCCAGCAGCCAAGGCAGGTCCACCGGGGAGCTGTTTTTT. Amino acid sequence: CASSQGRSTGELFF.

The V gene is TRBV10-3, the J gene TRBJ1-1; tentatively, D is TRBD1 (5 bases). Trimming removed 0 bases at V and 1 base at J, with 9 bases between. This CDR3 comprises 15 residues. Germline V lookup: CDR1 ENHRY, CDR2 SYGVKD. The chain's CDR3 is CAISESGGRNTEAFF. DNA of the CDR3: TGTGCCATCAGTGAGTCGGGGGGACGGAACACTGAAGCTTTCTTT.

CDR3 nucleotide sequence: TGTGCCAGCAGCTCTGACGGGACAGGGGTAGGGAATGAGCAGTTCTTC. This codes for CASSSDGTGVGNEQFF. The J gene is TRBJ2-1, the V gene TRBV7-2; 10 positions agree with TRBD1. This CDR3 comprises 16 residues. Unmatched junction bases numbered 10, after V lost 4 bases and J lost 7 bases. CDR1 and CDR2 (germline): SGHTA, FQGNSA.

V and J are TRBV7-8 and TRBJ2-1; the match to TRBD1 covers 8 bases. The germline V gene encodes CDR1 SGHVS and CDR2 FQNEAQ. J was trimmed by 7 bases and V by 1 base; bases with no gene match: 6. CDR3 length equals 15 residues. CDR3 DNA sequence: TGTGCCAGCAGCTTAGGCGGACAGGGTTGGAATGAGCAGTTCTTC. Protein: CASSLGGQGWNEQFF.

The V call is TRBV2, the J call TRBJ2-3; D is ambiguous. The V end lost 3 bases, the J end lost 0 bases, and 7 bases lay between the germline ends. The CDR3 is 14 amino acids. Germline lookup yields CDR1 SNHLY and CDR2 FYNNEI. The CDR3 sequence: CASSEASSTDTQYF. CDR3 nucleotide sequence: TGTGCCAGCAGTGAGGCCTCAAGCACAGATACGCAGTATTTT.

The CDR3 coding sequence is TGTGCCAGCAGCTTAGACGGGGGTACCCAAGAGACCCAGTACTTC. It is translated as CASSLDGGTQETQYF. The J gene is TRBJ2-5, the V gene TRBV7-3; D may be TRBD2 (6 bases). CDR1 is SGHTA, CDR2 FQGTGA, per germline. Trimming shortened V by 2 bases and J by 1 base, and 11 bases separated the two germline ends. The CDR3 length is 15 residues.

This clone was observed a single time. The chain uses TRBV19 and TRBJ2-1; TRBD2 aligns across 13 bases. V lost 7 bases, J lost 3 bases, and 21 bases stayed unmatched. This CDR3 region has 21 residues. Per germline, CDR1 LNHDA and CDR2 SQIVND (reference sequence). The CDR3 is CASTTRFDRGTSGESYNEQFF. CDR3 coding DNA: TGTGCCAGTACTACTAGATTCGACAGGGGGACTAGCGGGGAGAGCTACAATGAGCAGTTCTTC.

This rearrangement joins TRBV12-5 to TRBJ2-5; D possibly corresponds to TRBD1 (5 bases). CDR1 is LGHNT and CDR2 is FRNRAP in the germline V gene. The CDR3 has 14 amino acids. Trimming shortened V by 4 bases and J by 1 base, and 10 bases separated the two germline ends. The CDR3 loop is CASGSRQSQETQYF. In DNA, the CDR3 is TGTGCTAGTGGTTCCCGACAGTCCCAAGAGACCCAGTACTTC.

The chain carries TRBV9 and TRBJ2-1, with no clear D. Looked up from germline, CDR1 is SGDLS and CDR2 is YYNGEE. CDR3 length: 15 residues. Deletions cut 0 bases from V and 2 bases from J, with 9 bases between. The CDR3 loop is CASSVGRLTYNEQFF. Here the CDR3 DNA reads TGTGCCAGCAGCGTAGGGAGATTAACCTACAATGAGCAGTTCTTC.

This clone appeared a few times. This CDR3 is CASSLVGAGTDYEQYF. The CDR3 nucleotides read TGTGCCAGCAGCTTGGTTGGGGCGGGGACTGACTACGAGCAGTACTTC. The rearrangement links TRBV11-1 to TRBJ2-7; D possibly corresponds to TRBD2 (6 bases). The V end was cut by 3 bases, the J end by 3 bases, with 18 bases between. The CDR3 length is 16 residues. CDR1 is SGHAT and CDR2 is FQDESV in the germline V gene (reference sequence).

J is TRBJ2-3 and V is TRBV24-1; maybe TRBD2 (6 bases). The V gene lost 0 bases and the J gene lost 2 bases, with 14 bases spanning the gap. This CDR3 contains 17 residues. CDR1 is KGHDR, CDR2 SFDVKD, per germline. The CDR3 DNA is TGTGCCACCAGTGATTTGCGAGGTGGCGGGAACACAGATACGCAGTATTTT. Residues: CATSDLRGGGNTDTQYF.